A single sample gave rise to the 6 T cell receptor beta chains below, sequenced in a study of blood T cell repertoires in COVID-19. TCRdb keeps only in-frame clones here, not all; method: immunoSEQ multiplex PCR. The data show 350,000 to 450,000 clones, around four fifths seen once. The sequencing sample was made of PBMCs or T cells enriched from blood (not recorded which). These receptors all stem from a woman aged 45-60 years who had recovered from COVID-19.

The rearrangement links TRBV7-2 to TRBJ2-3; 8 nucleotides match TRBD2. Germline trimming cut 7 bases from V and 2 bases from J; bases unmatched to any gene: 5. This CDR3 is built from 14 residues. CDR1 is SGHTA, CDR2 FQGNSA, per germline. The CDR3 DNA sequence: TGTGCCAGCAACCCGGGACTAGACACAGATACGCAGTATTTT. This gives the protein CASNPGLDTDTQYF.

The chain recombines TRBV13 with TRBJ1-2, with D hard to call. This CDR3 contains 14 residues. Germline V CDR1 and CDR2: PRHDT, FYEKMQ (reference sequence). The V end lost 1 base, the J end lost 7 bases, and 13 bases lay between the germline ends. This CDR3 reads CASSLALSVGGYTF. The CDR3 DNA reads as TGTGCCAGCAGCTTAGCTCTGAGCGTTGGTGGCTACACCTTC.

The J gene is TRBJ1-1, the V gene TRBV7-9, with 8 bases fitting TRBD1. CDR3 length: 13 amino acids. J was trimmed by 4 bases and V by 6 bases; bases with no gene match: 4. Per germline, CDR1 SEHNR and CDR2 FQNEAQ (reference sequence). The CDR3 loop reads CASSQDRATEAFF. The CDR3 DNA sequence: TGTGCCAGCAGTCAGGACAGGGCCACTGAAGCTTTCTTT.

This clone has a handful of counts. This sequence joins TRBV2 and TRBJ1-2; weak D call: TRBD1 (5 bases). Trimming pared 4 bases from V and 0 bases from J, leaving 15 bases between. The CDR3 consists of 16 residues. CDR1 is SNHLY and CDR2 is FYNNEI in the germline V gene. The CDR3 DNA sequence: TGTGCCAGCAGTGTTCTTTCAGGGCCTCCTAACTATGGCTACACCTTC. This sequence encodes CASSVLSGPPNYGYTF.

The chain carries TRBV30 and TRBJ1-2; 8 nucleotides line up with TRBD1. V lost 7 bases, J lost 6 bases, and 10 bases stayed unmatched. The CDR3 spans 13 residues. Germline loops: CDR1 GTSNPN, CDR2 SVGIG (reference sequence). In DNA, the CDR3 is TGTGCCTACGGGGCAGGGACAGGAGATGGCTACACCTTC. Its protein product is CAYGAGTGDGYTF.

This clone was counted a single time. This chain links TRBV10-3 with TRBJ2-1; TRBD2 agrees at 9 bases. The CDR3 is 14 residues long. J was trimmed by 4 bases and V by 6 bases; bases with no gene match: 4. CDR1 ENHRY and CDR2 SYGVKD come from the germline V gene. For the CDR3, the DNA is TGTGCCATCAGGGCGGGAGGGGATTACAATGAGCAGTTCTTC. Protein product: CAIRAGGDYNEQFF.